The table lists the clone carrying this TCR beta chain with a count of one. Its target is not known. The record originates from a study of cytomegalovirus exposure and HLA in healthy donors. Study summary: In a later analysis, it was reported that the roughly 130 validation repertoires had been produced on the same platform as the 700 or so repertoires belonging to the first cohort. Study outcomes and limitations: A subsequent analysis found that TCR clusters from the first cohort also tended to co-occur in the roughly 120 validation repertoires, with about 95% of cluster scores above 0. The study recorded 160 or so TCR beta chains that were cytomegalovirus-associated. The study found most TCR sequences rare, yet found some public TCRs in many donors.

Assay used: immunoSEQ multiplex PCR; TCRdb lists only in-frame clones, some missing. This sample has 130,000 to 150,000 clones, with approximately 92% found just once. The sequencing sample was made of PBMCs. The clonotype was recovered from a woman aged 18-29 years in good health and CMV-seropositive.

The CDR3 nucleotides read TGTGCCAGCAGCTACGGACAGGGGGAGGTGTGTGGCTACACCTTC. Translated: CASSYGQGEVCGYTF. V usage is TRBV7-9 and J usage is TRBJ1-2, with TRBD1 matching over 10 bases. This CDR3 is built from 15 residues. V lost 4 bases and J lost 7; bases outside the gene matches: 9. CDR1 is SEHNR and CDR2 is FQNEAQ in the germline V gene (reference sequence).